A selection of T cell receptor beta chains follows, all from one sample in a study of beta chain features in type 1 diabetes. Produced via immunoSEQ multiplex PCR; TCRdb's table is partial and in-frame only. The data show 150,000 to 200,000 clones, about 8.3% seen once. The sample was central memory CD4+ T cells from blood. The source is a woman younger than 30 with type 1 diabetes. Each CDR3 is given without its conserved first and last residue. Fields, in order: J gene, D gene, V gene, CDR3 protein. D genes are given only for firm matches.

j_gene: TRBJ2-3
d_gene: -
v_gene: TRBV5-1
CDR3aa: ASSHGTYTDTQY

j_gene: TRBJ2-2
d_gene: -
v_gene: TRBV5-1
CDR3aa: ASSLGTAYTGELF

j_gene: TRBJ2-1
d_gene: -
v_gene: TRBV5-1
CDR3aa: ASSLQPTGNEQF

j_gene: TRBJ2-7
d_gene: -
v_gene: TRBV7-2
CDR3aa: ASSSPGAYEQY

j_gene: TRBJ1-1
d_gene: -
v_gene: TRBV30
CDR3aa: AWKLPQAMNTEAF

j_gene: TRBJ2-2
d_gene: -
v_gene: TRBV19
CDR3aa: ASSPWGDTGELF

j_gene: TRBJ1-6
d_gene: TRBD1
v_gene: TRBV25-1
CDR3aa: ASSEPGQGYSPLH

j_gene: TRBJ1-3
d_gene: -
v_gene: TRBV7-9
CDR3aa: ASSFSAESGNTIY

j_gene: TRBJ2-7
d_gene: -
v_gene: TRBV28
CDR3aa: ASTGDSYEQY

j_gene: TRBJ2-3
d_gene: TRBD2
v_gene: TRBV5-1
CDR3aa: ASSLGTSGGAADTQY

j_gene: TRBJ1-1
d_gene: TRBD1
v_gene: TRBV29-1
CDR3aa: SATGTGGHTEAF

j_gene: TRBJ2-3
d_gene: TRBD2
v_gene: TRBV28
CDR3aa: ASSFSLAGGFSTDTQY

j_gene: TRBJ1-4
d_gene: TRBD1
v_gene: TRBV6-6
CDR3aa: AGRDRGEKLF

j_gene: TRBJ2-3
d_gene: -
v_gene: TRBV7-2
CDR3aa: ASSLPSTDTQY

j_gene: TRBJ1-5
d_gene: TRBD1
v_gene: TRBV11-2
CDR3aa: ASSLDRQGQPQH

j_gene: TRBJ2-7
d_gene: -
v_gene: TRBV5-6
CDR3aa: ASSLAKRAGERHEQY

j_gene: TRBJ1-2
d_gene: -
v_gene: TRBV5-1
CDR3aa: ASSLVSERYGYT

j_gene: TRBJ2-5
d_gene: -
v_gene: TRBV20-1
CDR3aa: RAGGVEQY

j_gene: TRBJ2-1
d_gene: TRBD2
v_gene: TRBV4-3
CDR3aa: ASSQSAGGASYNEQF

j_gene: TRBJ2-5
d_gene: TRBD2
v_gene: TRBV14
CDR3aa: ASSQGTSGRTQY

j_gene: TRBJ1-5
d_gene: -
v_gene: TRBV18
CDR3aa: ASSPGPPESQPQH

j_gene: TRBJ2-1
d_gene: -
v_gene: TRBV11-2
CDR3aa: ASSLHPSNEQF